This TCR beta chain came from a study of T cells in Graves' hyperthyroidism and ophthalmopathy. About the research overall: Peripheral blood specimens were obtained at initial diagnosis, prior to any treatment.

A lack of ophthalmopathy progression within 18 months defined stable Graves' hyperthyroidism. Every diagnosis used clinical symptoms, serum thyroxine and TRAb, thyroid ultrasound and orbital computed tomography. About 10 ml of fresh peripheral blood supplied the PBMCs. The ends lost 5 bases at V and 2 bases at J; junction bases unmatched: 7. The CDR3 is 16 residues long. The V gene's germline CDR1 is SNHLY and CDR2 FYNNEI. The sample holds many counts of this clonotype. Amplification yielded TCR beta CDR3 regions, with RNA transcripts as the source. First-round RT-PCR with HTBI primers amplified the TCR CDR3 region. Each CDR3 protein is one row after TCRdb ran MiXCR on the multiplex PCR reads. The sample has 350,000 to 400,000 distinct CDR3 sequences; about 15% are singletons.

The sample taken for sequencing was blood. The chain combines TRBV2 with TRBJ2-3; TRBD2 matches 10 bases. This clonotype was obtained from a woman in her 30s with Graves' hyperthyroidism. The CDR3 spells CASSIIAGGLTDTQYF. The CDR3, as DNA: TGTGCCAGCAGTATTATAGCGGGAGGCCTCACAGATACGCAGTATTTT. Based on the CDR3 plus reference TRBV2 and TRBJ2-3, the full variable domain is EPEVTQTPSHQVTQMGQEVILRCVPISNHLYFYWYRQILGQKVEFLVSFYNNEISEKSEIFDDQFSVERPDGSNFTLKIRSTKLEDSAMYFCASSIIAGGLTDTQYFGPGTRLTVL.